These 29 T cell receptor beta chains originate from one sample sequenced in a study of T cell responses to AZD1222 COVID-19 vaccine. The data were produced by immunoSEQ multiplex PCR, yet TCRdb's version contains in-frame clones alone and is incomplete. The data show 20,000 to 25,000 clones, more than 75% seen once. The sample here was peripheral blood, taken 28 days after the second AZD1222 dose. All receptors derive from an adult who received the AZD1222 COVID-19 vaccine.

The chain recombines TRBV15 with TRBJ1-6; possible D gene TRBD1, 5 bases. Germline CDR1 is LNHNV and CDR2 is YYDKDF (reference sequence). V lost 5 bases to trimming and J lost 8 bases, with 10 bases between them. The CDR3 spans 13 residues. CDR3 amino acids: CATSPGLYSPLHF. For the CDR3, the DNA is TGTGCCACCAGCCCAGGGCTCTATTCACCCCTCCACTTT.

The chain links TRBV9 to TRBJ1-5; no firm D call. CDR3 length: 15 residues. Trimming took 0 bases from V and 4 from J, leaving 11 bases between them. The V gene's germline CDR1 is SGDLS and CDR2 YYNGEE. The CDR3 sequence: CASSVDAGGNQPQHF. In DNA form, the CDR3 reads TGTGCCAGCAGCGTAGACGCCGGTGGTAATCAGCCCCAGCATTTT.

V gene TRBV11-2 combines with J gene TRBJ2-5; D remains ambiguous. CDR1 SGHAT and CDR2 FQNNGV come from the germline V gene. CDR3 size: 12 residues. Trimming took 0 bases from V and 5 from J, leaving 4 bases between them. CDR3 sequence: CASSLDRETQYF. The DNA for the CDR3 is TGTGCCAGCAGCTTAGATCGGGAGACCCAGTACTTC.

The rearrangement uses TRBV29-1 and TRBJ2-2, with D perhaps TRBD1 (6 bases). Germline V gene sequence: CDR1 SQVTM, CDR2 ANQGSEA. The V and J ends lost 5 bases and 5 bases respectively, with 15 bases between them. The CDR3 extends over 14 amino acids. CDR3 bases: TGCAGCGTTACCAGGGGAAGGGGAACCGGGGAGCTGTTTTTT. Translating it yields CSVTRGRGTGELFF.

The chain joins TRBV7-2 to TRBJ1-3; possibly TRBD1 for D (5 bases). CDR1 SGHTA and CDR2 FQGNSA come from the germline V gene. The V gene lost 1 base and the J gene lost 0 bases, with 7 bases spanning the gap. The CDR3 has 15 residues. CDR3 amino acids: CASSLVGVSGNTIYF. The CDR3, as DNA: TGTGCCAGCAGCTTAGTAGGGGTCTCTGGAAACACCATATATTTT. Full variable domain (rest looked up from reference TRBV7-2 and TRBJ1-3): GAGVSQSPSNKVTEKGKDVELRCDPISGHTALYWYRQSLGQGLEFLIYFQGNSAPDKSGLPSDRFSAERTGGSVSTLTIQRTQQEDSAVYLCASSLVGVSGNTIYFGEGSWLTVV.

The rearrangement joins TRBV24-1 to TRBJ2-5; 9 bases line up with TRBD1. The CDR3 runs to 16 residues. From germline, CDR1 is KGHDR and CDR2 SFDVKD. The junction had 3 bases not matched to a gene; V was cut back by 0 bases and J by 2 bases. CDR3 nucleotide sequence: TGTGCCACCAGTGATTTGGGGGGACAGGGTCAAGAGACCCAGTACTTC. Its translation is CATSDLGGQGQETQYF.

The chain carries TRBV6-2 or TRBV6-3 and TRBJ2-7; maybe TRBD1 (6 bases). The CDR3 runs 15 residues. Germline values: CDR1 MNHEY, CDR2 SVGEGT. Trimming removed 0 bases at V and 4 bases at J, with 13 bases between. The chain's CDR3 is CASSYSRQDRYEQYF. DNA of the CDR3: TGTGCCAGCAGTTACTCGAGACAGGATCGATACGAGCAGTACTTC.

The genes are TRBV30 and TRBJ1-5; D remains ambiguous. The length of the CDR3 is 15 residues. Germline V lookup: CDR1 GTSNPN, CDR2 SVGIG (reference sequence). V was clipped by 0 bases and J by 2 bases, with 11 bases between them. The CDR3 sequence is CAWSVTGKGNQPQHF. The CDR3 DNA follows: TGTGCCTGGAGTGTAACCGGGAAGGGCAATCAGCCCCAGCATTTT.

A note on this clone: Other DNA sequences in this specimen translate into the identical CDR3. The V call is TRBV5-1, the J call TRBJ2-1; 11 bases align to TRBD2. With V trimmed by 4 bases and J by 3 bases, 3 bases remained unmatched. This CDR3 contains 15 residues. Germline-derived CDR1 and CDR2 are SGHRS and YFSETQ. The CDR3 loop reads CASSLGTSGYNEQFF. The CDR3 region has the DNA TGCGCCAGCAGCCTAGGGACTAGCGGCTACAATGAGCAGTTCTTC. Using reference TRBV5-1 and TRBJ2-1 for the parts outside the CDR3, the full variable domain is KAGVTQTPRYLIKTRGQQVTLSCSPISGHRSVSWYQQTPGQGLQFLFEYFSETQRNKGNFPGRFSGRQFSNSRSEMNVSTLELGDSALYLCASSLGTSGYNEQFFGPGTRLTVL.

This sequence joins TRBV6-1 and TRBJ2-5, with 10 positions matching TRBD2. Germline values: CDR1 MNHNS, CDR2 SASEGT. The V and J ends lost 2 bases and 5 bases, in that order; junction bases with no gene match: 5. The CDR3 is 15 residues long. The CDR3 DNA is TGTGCCAGCAGTGAATCTAGCGGGAGTTTGGAGACCCAGTACTTC. Amino acid sequence: CASSESSGSLETQYF.

The chain employs TRBV5-8 and TRBJ1-2, with TRBD1 matching 11 bases. CDR1 is SGHTS and CDR2 is YDEGEE in the germline V gene. This CDR3 spans 15 amino acids. The V segment lost 1 base and the J segment 6 bases; nucleotides outside the gene matches: 5. The CDR3 DNA reads as TGTGCCAGCAGCTTGACGGGACAGGGGGAGGATGGCTACACCTTC. This sequence encodes CASSLTGQGEDGYTF. The full variable domain, in which reference TRBV5-8 and TRBJ1-2 provide the parts outside the CDR3, is EAGVTQSPTHLIKTRGQQATLRCSPISGHTSVYWYQQALGLGLQFLLWYDEGEERNRGNFPPRFSGRQFPNYSSELNVNALELEDSALYLCASSLTGQGEDGYTFGSGTRLTVV.

The rearrangement links TRBV6-5 to TRBJ1-1; TRBD1 might be the D (6 bases). With 6 bases removed from V and 1 base from J, the gap between germline ends came to 12 bases. The germline V gene encodes CDR1 MNHEY and CDR2 SVGAGI. The CDR3 runs 14 residues. The CDR3, as DNA: TGTGCCAGCAGGCTGACAGGAGGGAACACTGAAGCTTTCTTT. This translates into CASRLTGGNTEAFF.

The chain combines TRBV3-1 (or the pseudogene TRBV3-2) with TRBJ2-2; D possibly matches TRBD1 or TRBD2 (6 bases each). The germline gives CDR1 LGHDT, CDR2 YNNKEL (reference sequence). The CDR3 is 15 amino acids. V was clipped by 4 bases and J by 4 bases, with 13 bases between them. In DNA, the CDR3 is TGTGCCAGCAGCCTTACGGGGGCGCTCACCGGGGAGCTGTTTTTT. This translates into CASSLTGALTGELFF.

The chain couples TRBV5-4 to TRBJ2-2; no reliable D call. Germline loops: CDR1 SGHNT, CDR2 YYREEE (reference sequence). The CDR3 runs 15 residues. Trimming stripped 0 bases from V and 2 bases from J, with 8 bases between. The CDR3 DNA is TGTGCCAGCAGCTTGGGAAACTTTAACACCGGGGAGCTGTTTTTT. The encoded protein is CASSLGNFNTGELFF.

J is TRBJ1-5 and V is TRBV27, with D tentatively TRBD1 (6 bases). Per the germline V gene, CDR1 is MNHEY and CDR2 is SMNVEV (reference sequence). There are 14 residues in the CDR3. Trimming removed 6 bases from V and 1 base from J, with 10 bases in between. The CDR3 protein is CASRTGQSNQPQHF. The DNA for the CDR3 is TGTGCCAGCAGGACCGGACAGAGCAATCAGCCCCAGCATTTT.

The rearrangement joins TRBV28 to TRBJ1-2, with no clear D. V shed 4 bases and J shed 8 bases, with 11 bases lying between them. Germline-derived CDR1 and CDR2 are MDHEN and SYDVKM. This CDR3 region has 12 residues. The CDR3 loop is CASSSGLRGYTF. Written as DNA, the CDR3 is TGTGCCAGCAGTTCCGGGCTTCGGGGCTACACCTTC.

The chain employs TRBV19 and TRBJ1-5; a weak D match, TRBD1 (5 bases). With 7 bases removed from V and 4 bases from J, the gap between germline ends came to 17 bases. Germline values: CDR1 LNHDA, CDR2 SQIVND (reference sequence). The CDR3 totals 15 residues. The CDR3 sequence: CASTNSRAGNQPQHF. CDR3 bases: TGTGCCAGTACCAATAGTAGGGCAGGGAATCAGCCCCAGCATTTT. Together with reference TRBV19 and TRBJ1-5, the CDR3 gives the full variable domain: DGGITQSPKYLFRKEGQNVTLSCEQNLNHDAMYWYRQDPGQGLRLIYYSQIVNDFQKGDIAEGYSVSREKKESFPLTVTSAQKNPTAFYLCASTNSRAGNQPQHFGDGTRLSIL.

The chain couples TRBV18 to TRBJ2-7; 8 nucleotides agree with TRBD1. Germline V gene lookup returns CDR1 KGHSH and CDR2 LQKENI. CDR3 length: 14 residues. V lost 5 bases to trimming and J lost 7 bases; unmatched junction nucleotides: 10. The CDR3 loop reads CASSSTGGSGEQYF. The CDR3 DNA reads TGTGCCAGCTCATCTACAGGGGGATCGGGTGAGCAGTACTTC. The full variable domain, its missing parts supplied by reference TRBV18 and TRBJ2-7, is NAGVMQNPRHLVRRRGQEARLRCSPMKGHSHVYWYRQLPEEGLKFMVYLQKENIIDESGMPKERFSAEFPKEGPSILRIQQVVRGDSAAYFCASSSTGGSGEQYFGPGTRLTVT.

V is TRBV7-9 and J is TRBJ1-1, with no clear D. The V end lost 3 bases, the J end lost 4 bases, and 6 bases lay between the germline ends. The CDR3 runs to 12 residues. From germline, CDR1 is SEHNR and CDR2 FQNEAQ (reference sequence). The CDR3 loop reads CASSLDRTEAFF. The DNA for the CDR3 is TGTGCCAGCAGCTTGGACCGCACTGAAGCTTTCTTT.

This chain uses TRBV15 with TRBJ1-2, with unresolved D. Trimming removed 5 bases at V and 1 base at J, with 8 bases between. Germline V gene lookup returns CDR1 LNHNV and CDR2 YYDKDF (reference sequence). The CDR3 has 13 residues. CDR3 DNA sequence: TGTGCCACCAGCCCGTACGGTAACTATGGCTACACCTTC. As protein: CATSPYGNYGYTF.

The chain combines TRBV10-3 with TRBJ2-5, with 11 bases identical to TRBD2. The CDR3 is made up of 15 amino acids. Germline CDR1 and CDR2: ENHRY and SYGVKD. V dropped 6 bases and J dropped 1; count of bases not matched to a gene: 4. The CDR3 here is CAISPTSGAQETQYF. CDR3 in DNA: TGTGCCATCAGCCCGACTAGCGGGGCCCAAGAGACCCAGTACTTC.

The chain is built from TRBV28 and TRBJ1-5; possible D gene TRBD1, 6 bases. Trimming removed 5 bases from V and 7 bases from J, with 15 bases in between. This CDR3 is built from 14 residues. Germline loops: CDR1 MDHEN, CDR2 SYDVKM. The CDR3 protein is CASSLDRTRQPQHF. In DNA form, the CDR3 reads TGTGCCAGCAGTCTCGACAGGACAAGACAGCCCCAGCATTTT.

The table lists this clone with a count of one. This rearrangement joins TRBV7-3 to TRBJ2-1; D might be TRBD2 (6 bases). In germline, CDR1 is SGHTA, CDR2 FQGTGA. The V and J ends lost 5 bases and 0 bases respectively, with 11 bases between them. The CDR3 has 15 amino acids. The CDR3 loop is CASSGGSSSYNEQFF. The CDR3 DNA is TGTGCCAGCAGCGGGGGGTCGAGCTCCTACAATGAGCAGTTCTTC.

This clone was recorded only once. V usage is TRBV27 and J usage is TRBJ2-1; TRBD2 aligns across 11 bases. The trim removed 7 bases at V and 7 bases at J, leaving 6 bases unmatched. CDR3 size: 14 residues. Germline CDR1 and CDR2: MNHEY and SMNVEV (reference sequence). The CDR3 nucleotides read TGTGCCAGCAAACTAGCGGGAGTGGGGAATGAGCAGTTCTTC. Encoded protein: CASKLAGVGNEQFF.

The chain carries TRBV5-1 and TRBJ2-5; 8 nucleotides line up with TRBD1. V was clipped by 4 bases and J by 4 bases; unmatched bases: 6. Germline V CDR1 and CDR2: SGHRS, YFSETQ. The CDR3 extends over 14 amino acids. CDR3 DNA: TGCGCCAGCAGCCACGGACAGGGATCAGAGACCCAGTACTTC. Translated, it gives CASSHGQGSETQYF.

The chain couples TRBV6-4 to TRBJ1-2; D might be TRBD1 (5 bases). The CDR3 is 16 amino acids. The germline V gene has CDR1 MRHNA and CDR2 SNTAGT. Deletions cut 1 base from V and 4 bases from J, with 16 bases between. The chain's CDR3 is CASSDFWDRNLYGYTF. DNA for the CDR3: TGTGCCAGCAGTGACTTCTGGGACCGAAATCTCTATGGCTACACCTTC.

The chain is built from TRBV28 and TRBJ2-7, with D tentatively TRBD1 or TRBD2 (5 bases each). Germline V lookup: CDR1 MDHEN, CDR2 SYDVKM. The CDR3 consists of 14 residues. V shed 10 bases and J shed 7 bases, with 23 bases lying between them. The CDR3 sequence is CATFVTDAPGEQYF. The CDR3 DNA sequence: TGTGCCACCTTCGTGACAGACGCCCCGGGGGAGCAGTACTTC.

The chain joins TRBV10-1 to TRBJ2-3; 8 bases agree with TRBD1. The V and J ends lost 5 bases and 2 bases, in that order; junction bases with no gene match: 15. CDR1 is WNHNN and CDR2 is SYGVQD in the germline V gene (reference sequence). CDR3 length: 18 residues. CDR3 residues: CASSSRPDRDDFTDTQYF. In DNA form, the CDR3 reads TGCGCCAGCAGTTCACGCCCGGACAGGGATGATTTCACAGATACGCAGTATTTT.

In DNA, the CDR3 is TGTGCCAGTAGTATAGGGCGGCAAGAGACCCAGTACTTC. It yields the protein CASSIGRQETQYF. The rearrangement uses TRBV19 and TRBJ2-5; D is unclear. CDR1 LNHDA and CDR2 SQIVND come from the germline V gene (reference sequence). Between the trimmed V and J ends, which lost 1 base and 2 bases, there was a span of 5 bases. CDR3 length: 13 residues.